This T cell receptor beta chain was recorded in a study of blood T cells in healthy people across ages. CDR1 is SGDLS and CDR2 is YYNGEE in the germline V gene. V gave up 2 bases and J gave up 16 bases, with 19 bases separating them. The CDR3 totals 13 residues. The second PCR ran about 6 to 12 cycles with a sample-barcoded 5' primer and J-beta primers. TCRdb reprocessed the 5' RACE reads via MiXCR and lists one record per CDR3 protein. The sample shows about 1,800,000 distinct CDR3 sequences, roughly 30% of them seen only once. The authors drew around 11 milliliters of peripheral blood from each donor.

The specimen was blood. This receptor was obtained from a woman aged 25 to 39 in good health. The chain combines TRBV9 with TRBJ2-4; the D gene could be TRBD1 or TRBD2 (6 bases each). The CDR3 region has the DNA TGTGCCAGCAGCGTGAAGGGGGGCAACGAGCACTACTTC. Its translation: CASSVKGGNEHYF. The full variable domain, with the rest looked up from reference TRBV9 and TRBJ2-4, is DSGVTQTPKHLITATGQRVTLRCSPRSGDLSVYWYQQSLDQGLQFLIQYYNGEERAKGNILERFSAQQFPDLHSELNLSSLELGDSALYFCASSVKGGNEHYFGAGTRLSVL.